Here is one T cell receptor beta chain with its context. The germline V gene encodes CDR1 SGHDN and CDR2 FVKESK. The CDR3 runs 13 residues. Trimming took off 6 bases at V and 2 bases at J, with 10 bases between the two ends. Data came from immunoSEQ multiplex PCR; TCRdb stores just in-frame clones and leaves some out. This table holds about 150,000 clones, roughly 94% found once. This sample is part of a study of OX40 agonist ivuxolimab in advanced cancers. Background on the study: Given to patients was ivuxolimab, an agonistic anti-OX40 (CD134) antibody.

The clonotype originates from an adult with an advanced solid tumor such as melanoma, head and neck, liver or kidney cancer. The genes are TRBV14 and TRBJ1-1; no clear D gene. The material sequenced was CD4+ or CD8+ T cells sorted from blood, taken in a trial of the OX40 agonist ivuxolimab. Here the CDR3 DNA reads TGTGCCAGCAGACTGGACCTAAACACTGAAGCTTTCTTT. This gives the protein CASRLDLNTEAFF.